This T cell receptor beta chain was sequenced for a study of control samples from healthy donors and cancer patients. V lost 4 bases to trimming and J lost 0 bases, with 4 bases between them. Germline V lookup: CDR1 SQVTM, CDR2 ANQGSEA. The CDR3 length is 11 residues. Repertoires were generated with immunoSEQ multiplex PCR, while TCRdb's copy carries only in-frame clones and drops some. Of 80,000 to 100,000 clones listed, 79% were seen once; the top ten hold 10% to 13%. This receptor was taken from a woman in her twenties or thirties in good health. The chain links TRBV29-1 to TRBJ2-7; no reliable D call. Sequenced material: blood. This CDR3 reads CSVASSYEQYF. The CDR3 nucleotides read TGCAGCGTTGCTAGCTCCTACGAGCAGTACTTC.